The 8 T cell receptor beta chains below come from one sample, sequenced in a study of blood T cells in healthy people across ages. Sample-barcoded 5' priming and a J-beta primer mix drove a second PCR of 7 to 11 cycles. Each CDR3 protein gets one entry after TCRdb re-called the 5' RACE reads with MiXCR. This repertoire shows around 1,000,000 distinct CDR3 sequences, 20% to 25% found once; its top ten account for about 0.8%. These data were also reused for a study on T cells of mothers and their children.

The sequencing sample was made of blood. Source of these receptors: a girl aged 2 to 10 in good health.

This sequence joins TRBV20-1 and TRBJ2-7; TRBD2 might be the D (5 bases). The CDR3 runs 11 residues. The V gene lost 7 bases and the J gene lost 3 bases, with 10 bases spanning the gap. CDR1 is DFQATT and CDR2 is SNEGSKA in the germline V gene (reference sequence). CDR3 nucleotide sequence: TGCAGTGTCCCTAGCCACTACGAGCAGTACTTC. Encoded protein: CSVPSHYEQYF.

This clonotype has only a few counts. V is TRBV5-1 and J is TRBJ2-5; a possible D gene is TRBD2 (5 bases). The V end lost 0 bases, the J end lost 2 bases, and 14 bases lay between the germline ends. CDR1 and CDR2 (germline): SGHRS, YFSETQ. CDR3 length: 16 residues. The CDR3 spells CASSLDRGAVQETQYF. The CDR3 DNA follows: TGCGCCAGCAGCTTGGACCGGGGTGCGGTTCAAGAGACCCAGTACTTC.

The gene calls are TRBV28 and TRBJ2-7; TRBD2 might be the D (6 bases). Germline assignment: CDR1 MDHEN and CDR2 SYDVKM. The CDR3 covers 15 residues. Trimming removed 3 bases from V and 5 bases from J, with 17 bases in between. The CDR3 region has the DNA TGTGCCAGCAGTTTCTGGACTACGAATTATCACGAGCAGTACTTC. Its protein product is CASSFWTTNYHEQYF.

This sequence joins TRBV27 and TRBJ1-1; D may be TRBD1 (5 bases). CDR3 size: 11 residues. Per the germline V gene, CDR1 is MNHEY and CDR2 is SMNVEV (reference sequence). V lost 7 bases, J lost 8 bases, and 11 bases lay in between. Here the CDR3 DNA reads TGTGCCAGCATGCGGGGCCGGGAAGCTTTCTTT. It is translated as CASMRGREAFF.

V is TRBV29-1 and J is TRBJ1-1, with TRBD1 identical over 7 bases. Trimming took 7 bases from V and 8 from J; bases not matched to a gene: 10. The V gene's germline CDR1 is SQVTM and CDR2 ANQGSEA. There are 12 residues in the CDR3. The CDR3 loop is CSAGQPEAEAFF. The DNA for the CDR3 is TGCAGCGCGGGACAGCCCGAAGCCGAAGCTTTCTTT.

In this sample, this clonotype turned up a few times. V is TRBV6-1 and J is TRBJ2-4; D gene uncertain. The CDR3 contains 13 residues. Germline CDR1 MNHNS, CDR2 SASEGT. Trimming stripped 6 bases from V and 7 bases from J, with 13 bases between. In DNA, the CDR3 is TGTGCCAGCAGGCCTGACTTGGCTAACATTCAGTACTTC. Translation: CASRPDLANIQYF.

This clonotype was seen more than once but under ten times. The chain carries TRBV14 and TRBJ2-7; D unclear. The J call could be wrong; TRBJ2-5 is a better fit for the DNA end. The CDR3 contains 15 residues. Per germline, CDR1 SGHDN and CDR2 FVKESK. The CDR3, as DNA: TGTGCCAGCAGCCAAGAGAGGCCGCTCGGGGAGACCCAGTACTTC. Translated: CASSQERPLGETQYF.

This clonotype turned up a few times. J is TRBJ1-2 and V is TRBV5-5; 12 bases map to TRBD1. Germline CDR1 reads SGHKS; CDR2 reads YYEKEE (reference sequence). The junction had 6 bases not matched to a gene; V was cut back by 5 bases and J by 7 bases. This CDR3 spans 14 amino acids. The chain's CDR3 is CASRVPGQGAGYTF. CDR3 DNA sequence: TGTGCCAGCAGGGTACCGGGACAGGGGGCTGGCTACACCTTC. Full variable domain (remainder filled in from reference TRBV5-5 and TRBJ1-2): DAGVTQSPTHLIKTRGQQVTLRCSPISGHKSVSWYQQVLGQGPQFIFQYYEKEERGRGNFPDRFSARQFPNYSSELNVNALLLGDSALYLCASRVPGQGAGYTFGSGTRLTVV.